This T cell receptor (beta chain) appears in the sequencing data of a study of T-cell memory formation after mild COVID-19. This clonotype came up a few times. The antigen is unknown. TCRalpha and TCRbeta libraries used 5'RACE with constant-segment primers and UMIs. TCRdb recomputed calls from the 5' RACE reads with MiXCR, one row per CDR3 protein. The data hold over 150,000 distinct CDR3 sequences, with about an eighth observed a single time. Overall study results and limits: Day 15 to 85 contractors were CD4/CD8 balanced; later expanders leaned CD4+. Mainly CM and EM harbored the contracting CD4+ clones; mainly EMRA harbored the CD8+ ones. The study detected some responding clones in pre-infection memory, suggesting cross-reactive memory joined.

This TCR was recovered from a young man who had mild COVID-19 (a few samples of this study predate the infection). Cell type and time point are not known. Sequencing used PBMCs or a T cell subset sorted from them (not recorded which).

CDR3 sequence (DNA): TGTGCCAGCAGCTTATCGGGCTTTGGTGATTATGGCTACACCTTC. Translating it yields CASSLSGFGDYGYTF. The chain has TRBV7-3 and TRBJ1-2; D unresolved. The CDR3 totals 15 residues. V shed 2 bases and J shed 5 bases, with 15 bases lying between them. Germline V CDR1 and CDR2: SGHTA, FQGTGA.